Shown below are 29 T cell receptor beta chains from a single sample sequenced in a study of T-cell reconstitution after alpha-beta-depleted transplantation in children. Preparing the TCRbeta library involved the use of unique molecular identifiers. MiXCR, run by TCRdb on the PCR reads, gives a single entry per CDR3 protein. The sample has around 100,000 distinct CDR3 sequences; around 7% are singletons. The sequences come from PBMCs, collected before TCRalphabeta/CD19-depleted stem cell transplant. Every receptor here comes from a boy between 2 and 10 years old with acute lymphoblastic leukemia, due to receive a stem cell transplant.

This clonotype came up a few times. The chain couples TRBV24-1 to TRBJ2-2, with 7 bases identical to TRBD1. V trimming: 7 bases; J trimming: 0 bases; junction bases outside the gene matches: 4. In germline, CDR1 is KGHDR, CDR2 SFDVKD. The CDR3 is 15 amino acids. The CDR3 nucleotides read TGTGCCACCAGCGCGACAGGGACGAACACCGGGGAGCTGTTTTTT. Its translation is CATSATGTNTGELFF.

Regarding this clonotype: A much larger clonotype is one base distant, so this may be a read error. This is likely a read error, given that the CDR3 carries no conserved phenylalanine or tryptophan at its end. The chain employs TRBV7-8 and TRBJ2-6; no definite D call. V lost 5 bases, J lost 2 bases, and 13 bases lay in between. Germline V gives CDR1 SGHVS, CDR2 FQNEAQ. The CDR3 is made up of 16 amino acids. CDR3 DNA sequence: TGTGCCAGCAGCCAAGAGAGGATCCCTGGGGCCAACGTCCTGACTTCC. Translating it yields CASSQERIPGANVLTS.

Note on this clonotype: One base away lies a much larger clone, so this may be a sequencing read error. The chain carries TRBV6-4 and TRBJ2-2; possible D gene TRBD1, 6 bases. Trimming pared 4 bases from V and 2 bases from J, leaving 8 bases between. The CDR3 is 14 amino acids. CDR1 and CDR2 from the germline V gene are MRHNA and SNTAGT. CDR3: CASSVGTNTGELFF. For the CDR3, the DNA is TGTGCCAGCAGTGTCGGGACAAACACCGGGGAGCTGTTTTTT.

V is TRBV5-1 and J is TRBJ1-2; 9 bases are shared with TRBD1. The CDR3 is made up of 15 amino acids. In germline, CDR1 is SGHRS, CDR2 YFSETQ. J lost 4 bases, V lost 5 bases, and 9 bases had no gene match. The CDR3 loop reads CASRPMTGGTYGYTF. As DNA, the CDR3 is TGCGCCAGCAGACCTATGACAGGGGGTACCTATGGCTACACCTTC.

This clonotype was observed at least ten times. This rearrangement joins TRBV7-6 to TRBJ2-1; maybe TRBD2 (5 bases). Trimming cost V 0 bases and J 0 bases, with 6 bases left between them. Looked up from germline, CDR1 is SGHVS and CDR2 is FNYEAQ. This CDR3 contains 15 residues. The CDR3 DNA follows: TGTGCCAGCAGCTTAGCGGGGAGCTCCTACAATGAGCAGTTCTTC. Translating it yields CASSLAGSSYNEQFF.

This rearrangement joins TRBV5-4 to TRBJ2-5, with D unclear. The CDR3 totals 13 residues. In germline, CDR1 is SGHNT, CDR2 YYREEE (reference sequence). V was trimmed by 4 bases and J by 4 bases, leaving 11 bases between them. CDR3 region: CASSVVPIETQYF. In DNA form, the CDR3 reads TGTGCCAGCAGCGTAGTACCTATAGAGACCCAGTACTTC. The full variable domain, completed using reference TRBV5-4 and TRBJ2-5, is ETGVTQSPTHLIKTRGQQVTLRCSSQSGHNTVSWYQQALGQGPQFIFQYYREEENGRGNFPPRFSGLQFPNYSSELNVNALELDDSALYLCASSVVPIETQYFGPGTRLLVL.

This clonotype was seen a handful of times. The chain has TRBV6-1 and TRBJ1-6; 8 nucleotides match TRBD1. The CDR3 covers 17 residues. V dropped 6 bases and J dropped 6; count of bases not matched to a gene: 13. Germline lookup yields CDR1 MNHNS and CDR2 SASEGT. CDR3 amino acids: CASSSGHRDRINSPLHF. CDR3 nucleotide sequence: TGTGCCAGCAGCTCCGGCCACCGGGACAGGATTAATTCACCCCTCCACTTT.

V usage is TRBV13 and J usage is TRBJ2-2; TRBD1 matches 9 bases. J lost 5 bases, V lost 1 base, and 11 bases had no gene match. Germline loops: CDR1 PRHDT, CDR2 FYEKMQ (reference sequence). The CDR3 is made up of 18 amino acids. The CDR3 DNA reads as TGTGCCAGCAGCTTAGTTGCGGACAGGGGACTCTTGACCGGGGAGCTGTTTTTT. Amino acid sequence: CASSLVADRGLLTGELFF. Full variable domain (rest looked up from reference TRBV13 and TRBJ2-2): AAGVIQSPRHLIKEKRETATLKCYPIPRHDTVYWYQQGPGQDPQFLISFYEKMQSDKGSIPDRFSAQQFSDYHSELNMSSLELGDSALYFCASSLVADRGLLTGELFFGEGSRLTVL.

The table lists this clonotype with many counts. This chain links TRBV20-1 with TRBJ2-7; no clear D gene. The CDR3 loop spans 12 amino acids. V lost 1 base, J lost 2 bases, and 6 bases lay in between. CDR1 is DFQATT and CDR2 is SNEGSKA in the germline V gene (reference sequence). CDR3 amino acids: CSARGPAYEQYF. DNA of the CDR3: TGCAGTGCTAGAGGCCCAGCCTACGAGCAGTACTTC.

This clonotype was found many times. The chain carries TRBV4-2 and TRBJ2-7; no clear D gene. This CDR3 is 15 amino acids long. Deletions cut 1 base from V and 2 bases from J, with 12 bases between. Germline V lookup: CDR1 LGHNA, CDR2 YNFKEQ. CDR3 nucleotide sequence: TGTGCCAGCAGCCAAGGGCGAGGCGGCCCCTACGAGCAGTACTTC. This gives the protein CASSQGRGGPYEQYF.

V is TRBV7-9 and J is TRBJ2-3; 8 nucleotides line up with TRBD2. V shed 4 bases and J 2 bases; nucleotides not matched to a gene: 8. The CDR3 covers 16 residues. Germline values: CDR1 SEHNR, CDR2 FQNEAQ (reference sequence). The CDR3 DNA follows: TGTGCCAGCAGCTCTACACTAGCGGCCTACACAGATACGCAGTATTTT. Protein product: CASSSTLAAYTDTQYF.

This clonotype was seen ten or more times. The CDR3: CASSLSGTPLSGELFF. The CDR3 DNA sequence: TGTGCCAGCAGCTTGTCCGGGACTCCCCTCTCCGGGGAGCTGTTTTTT. The V call is TRBV7-2, the J call TRBJ2-2, with D perhaps TRBD2 (6 bases). This CDR3 comprises 16 residues. CDR1 SGHTA and CDR2 FQGNSA come from the germline V gene. The V end was cut by 3 bases, the J end by 6 bases, with 17 bases between.

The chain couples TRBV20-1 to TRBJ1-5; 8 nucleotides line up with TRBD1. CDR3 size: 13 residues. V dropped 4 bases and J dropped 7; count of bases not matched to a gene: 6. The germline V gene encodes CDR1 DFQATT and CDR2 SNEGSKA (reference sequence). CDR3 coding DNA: TGCAGTGCTACCAGGACAGGGCAACAGCCCCAGCATTTT. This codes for CSATRTGQQPQHF.

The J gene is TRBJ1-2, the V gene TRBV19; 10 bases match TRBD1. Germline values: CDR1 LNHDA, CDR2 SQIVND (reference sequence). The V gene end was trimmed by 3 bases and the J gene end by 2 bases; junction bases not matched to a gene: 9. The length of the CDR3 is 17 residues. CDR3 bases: TGTGCCAGTAGTATCCGGACAGGGGGAAGACCGAACTATGGCTACACCTTC. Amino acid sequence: CASSIRTGGRPNYGYTF.

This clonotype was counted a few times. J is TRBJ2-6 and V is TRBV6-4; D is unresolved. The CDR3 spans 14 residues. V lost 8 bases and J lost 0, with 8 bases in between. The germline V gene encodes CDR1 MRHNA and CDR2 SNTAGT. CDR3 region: CASAVTSGANVLTF. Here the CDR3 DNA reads TGTGCCAGCGCGGTGACCTCTGGGGCCAACGTCCTGACTTTC.

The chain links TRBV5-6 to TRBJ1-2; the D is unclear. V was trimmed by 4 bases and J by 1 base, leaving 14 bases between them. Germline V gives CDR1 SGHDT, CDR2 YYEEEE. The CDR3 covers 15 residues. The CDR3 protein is CASSPMAGDNYGYTF. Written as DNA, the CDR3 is TGTGCCAGCAGCCCCATGGCGGGTGATAACTATGGCTACACCTTC.

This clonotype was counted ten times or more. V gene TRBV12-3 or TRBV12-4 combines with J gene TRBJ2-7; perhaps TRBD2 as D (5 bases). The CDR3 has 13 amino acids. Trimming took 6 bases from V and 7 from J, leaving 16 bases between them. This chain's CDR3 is CASRLDTLGEQYF. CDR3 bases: TGTGCCAGCAGACTAGACACCCTTGGGGAGCAGTACTTC.

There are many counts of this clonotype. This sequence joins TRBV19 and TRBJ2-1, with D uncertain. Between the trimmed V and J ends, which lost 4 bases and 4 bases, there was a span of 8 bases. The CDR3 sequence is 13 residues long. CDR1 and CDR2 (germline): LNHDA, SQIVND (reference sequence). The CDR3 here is CASSSQKYNEQFF. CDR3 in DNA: TGTGCCAGTAGTAGCCAGAAATACAATGAGCAGTTCTTC.

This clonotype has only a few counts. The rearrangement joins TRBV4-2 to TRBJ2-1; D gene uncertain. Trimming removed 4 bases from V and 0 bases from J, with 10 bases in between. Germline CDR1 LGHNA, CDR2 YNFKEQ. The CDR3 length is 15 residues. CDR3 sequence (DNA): TGTGCCAGCAGCCCGCCAGGTAGCTCCTACAATGAGCAGTTCTTC. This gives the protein CASSPPGSSYNEQFF.

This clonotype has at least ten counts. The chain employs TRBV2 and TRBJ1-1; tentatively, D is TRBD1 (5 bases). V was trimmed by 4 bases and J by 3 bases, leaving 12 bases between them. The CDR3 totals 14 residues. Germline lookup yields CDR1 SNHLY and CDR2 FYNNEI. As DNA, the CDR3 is TGTGCCAGCAGTGTAGGCAGGGACTACACTGAAGCTTTCTTT. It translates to CASSVGRDYTEAFF.

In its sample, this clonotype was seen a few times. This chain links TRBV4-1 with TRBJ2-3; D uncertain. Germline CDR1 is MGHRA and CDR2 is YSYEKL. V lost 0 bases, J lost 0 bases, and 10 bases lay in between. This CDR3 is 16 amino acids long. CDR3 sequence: CASSQDWATSTDTQYF. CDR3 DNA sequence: TGCGCCAGCAGCCAAGATTGGGCGACTAGCACAGATACGCAGTATTTT.

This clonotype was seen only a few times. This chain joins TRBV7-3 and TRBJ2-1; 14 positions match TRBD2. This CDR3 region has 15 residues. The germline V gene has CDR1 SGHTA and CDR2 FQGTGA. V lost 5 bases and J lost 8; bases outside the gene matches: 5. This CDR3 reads CASSPGLAGVDEQFF. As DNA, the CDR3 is TGTGCCAGCAGCCCGGGACTAGCGGGGGTGGATGAGCAGTTCTTC.

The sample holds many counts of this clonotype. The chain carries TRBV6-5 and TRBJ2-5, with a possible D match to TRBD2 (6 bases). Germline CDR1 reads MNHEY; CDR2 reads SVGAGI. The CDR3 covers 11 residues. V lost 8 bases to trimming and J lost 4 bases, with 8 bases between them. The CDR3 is CASGRSETQYF. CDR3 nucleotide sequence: TGTGCCAGCGGGAGGTCAGAGACCCAGTACTTC.

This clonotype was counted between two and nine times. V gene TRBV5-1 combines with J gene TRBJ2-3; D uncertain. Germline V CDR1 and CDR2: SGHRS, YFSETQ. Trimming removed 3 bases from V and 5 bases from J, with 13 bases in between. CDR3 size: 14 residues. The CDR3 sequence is CASSWSDTGDTQYF. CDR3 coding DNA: TGCGCCAGCAGCTGGAGCGATACTGGAGATACGCAGTATTTT.

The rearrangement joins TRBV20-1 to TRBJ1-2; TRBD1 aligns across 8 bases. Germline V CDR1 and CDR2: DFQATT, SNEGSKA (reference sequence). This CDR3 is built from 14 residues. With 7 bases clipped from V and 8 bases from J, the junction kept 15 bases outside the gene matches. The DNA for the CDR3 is TGCAGTGGCCGGACGACCCGGACAGGGAGAGGCTACACCTTC. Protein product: CSGRTTRTGRGYTF.

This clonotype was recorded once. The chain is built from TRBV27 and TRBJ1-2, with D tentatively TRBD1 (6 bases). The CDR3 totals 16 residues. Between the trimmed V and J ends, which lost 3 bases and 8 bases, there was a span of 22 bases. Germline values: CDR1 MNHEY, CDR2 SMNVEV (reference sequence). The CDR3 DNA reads TGTGCCAGCAGTTTGGCCCCCGGGGGGCGGGAGGGGGGCTACACCTTC. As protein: CASSLAPGGREGGYTF.

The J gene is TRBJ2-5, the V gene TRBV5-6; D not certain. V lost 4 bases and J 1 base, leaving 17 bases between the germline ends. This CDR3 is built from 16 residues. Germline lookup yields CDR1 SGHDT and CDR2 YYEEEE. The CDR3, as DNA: TGTGCCAGCAGCACGACTCCTGGGCGTCGCCAAGAGACCCAGTACTTC. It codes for CASSTTPGRRQETQYF.

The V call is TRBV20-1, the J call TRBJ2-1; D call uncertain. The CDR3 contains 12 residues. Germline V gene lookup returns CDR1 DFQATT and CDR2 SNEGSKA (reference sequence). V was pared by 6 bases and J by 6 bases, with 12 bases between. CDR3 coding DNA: TGCAGTGCCCAGAGACCACCCAATGAGCAGTTCTTC. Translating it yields CSAQRPPNEQFF.

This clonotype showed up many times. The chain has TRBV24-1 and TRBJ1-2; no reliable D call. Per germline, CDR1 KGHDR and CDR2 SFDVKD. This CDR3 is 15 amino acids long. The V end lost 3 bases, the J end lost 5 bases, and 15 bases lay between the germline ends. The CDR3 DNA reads TGTGCCACCAGTGATGCGGTCGGTGGGAGGTATGGCTACACCTTC. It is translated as CATSDAVGGRYGYTF.